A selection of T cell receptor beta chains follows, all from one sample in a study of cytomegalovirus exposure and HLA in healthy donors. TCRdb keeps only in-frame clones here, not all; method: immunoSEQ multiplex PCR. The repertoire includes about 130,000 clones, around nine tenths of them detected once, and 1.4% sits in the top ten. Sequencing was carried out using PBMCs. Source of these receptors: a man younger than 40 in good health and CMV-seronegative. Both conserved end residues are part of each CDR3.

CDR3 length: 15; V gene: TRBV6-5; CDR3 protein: CASRITGFSGNTIYF
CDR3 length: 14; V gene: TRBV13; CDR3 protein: CASSSLVSYNEQFF
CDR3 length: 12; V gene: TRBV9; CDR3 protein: CASSVSGAEQYF
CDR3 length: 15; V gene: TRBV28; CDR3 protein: CASSPAGTSDNEQFF
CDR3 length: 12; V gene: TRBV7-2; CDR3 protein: CASSYTVNEQFF
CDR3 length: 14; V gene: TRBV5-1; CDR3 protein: CASSLAYGQDEQYF
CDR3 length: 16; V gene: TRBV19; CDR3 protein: CASSSQVLSGANVLTF
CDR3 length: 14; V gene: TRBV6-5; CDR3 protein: CASSGTGGANEQFF
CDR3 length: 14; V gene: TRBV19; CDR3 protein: CASSIEDREETQYF
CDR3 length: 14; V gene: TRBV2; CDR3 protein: CASTTRGSNQPQHF
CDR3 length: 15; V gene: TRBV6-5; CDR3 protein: CASSYQTDRNSPLHF
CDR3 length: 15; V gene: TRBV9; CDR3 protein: CASSDGSRGGEKLFF
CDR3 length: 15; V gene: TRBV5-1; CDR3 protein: CASSAGTGLNSPLHF
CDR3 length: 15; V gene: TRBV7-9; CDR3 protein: CASSLGDRDTRELFF
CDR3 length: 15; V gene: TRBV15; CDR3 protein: CATSRERGYTDTQYF
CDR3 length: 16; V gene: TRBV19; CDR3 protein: CASTPSVAGGQNTQYF
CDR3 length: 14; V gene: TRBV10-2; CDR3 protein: CATTLAGGGNEQFF
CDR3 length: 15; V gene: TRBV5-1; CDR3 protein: CASRGQGAPGNTIYF
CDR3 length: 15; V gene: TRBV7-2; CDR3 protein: CASSGGRDVPYEQYF
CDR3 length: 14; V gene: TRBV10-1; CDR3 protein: CASSENLAGGTQYF
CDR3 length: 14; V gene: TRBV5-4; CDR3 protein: CASSLLVVAGEQFF
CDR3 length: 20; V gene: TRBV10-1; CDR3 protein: CASSGGNDQISGSFNNEQFF
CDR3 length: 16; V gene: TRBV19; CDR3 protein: CASSILPGRGSDTQYF
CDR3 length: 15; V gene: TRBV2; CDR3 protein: CASSEAPGYIYEQYF
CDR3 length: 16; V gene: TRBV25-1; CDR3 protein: CASSPGGQGRSYEQYF
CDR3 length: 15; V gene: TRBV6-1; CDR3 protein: CASSGGDGRHEKLFF
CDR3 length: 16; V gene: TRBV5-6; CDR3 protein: CASSRGKGPSGNTIYF
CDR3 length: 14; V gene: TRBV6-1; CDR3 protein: CASSDYSRDRDTFF
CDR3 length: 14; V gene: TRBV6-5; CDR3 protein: CASSPGTGFTEAFF
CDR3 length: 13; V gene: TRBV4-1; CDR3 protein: CASSLSSLNEQFF
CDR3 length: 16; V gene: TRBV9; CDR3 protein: CASSVVMTSPSYEQYF
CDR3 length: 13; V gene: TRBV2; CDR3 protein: CASRGDSRAKAFF
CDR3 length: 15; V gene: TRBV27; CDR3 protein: CASSFGQGRGDTQYF
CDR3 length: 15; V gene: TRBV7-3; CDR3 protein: CASSLTRSSTDTQYF
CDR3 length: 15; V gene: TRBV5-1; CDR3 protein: CASSRTSGTYNEQFF
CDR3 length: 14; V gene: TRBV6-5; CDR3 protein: CASSYDGGSYGYTF
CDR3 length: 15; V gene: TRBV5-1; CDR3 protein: CASSLATRSSETQYF
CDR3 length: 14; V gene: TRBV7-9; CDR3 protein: CASSKKTLEETQYF
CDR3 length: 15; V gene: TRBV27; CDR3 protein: CASSLLAGGTNEQFF
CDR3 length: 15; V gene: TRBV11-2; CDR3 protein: CASSFGGANTGELFF
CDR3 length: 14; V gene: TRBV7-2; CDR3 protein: CASSSRRLGQPQHF
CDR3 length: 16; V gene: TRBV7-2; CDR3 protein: CASSLRWQGSNQPQHF
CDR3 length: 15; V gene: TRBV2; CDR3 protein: CASSERQTPGQPQHF
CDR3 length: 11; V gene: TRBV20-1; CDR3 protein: CSARGTIEAFF
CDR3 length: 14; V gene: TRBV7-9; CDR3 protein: CASSLALSPTEAFF